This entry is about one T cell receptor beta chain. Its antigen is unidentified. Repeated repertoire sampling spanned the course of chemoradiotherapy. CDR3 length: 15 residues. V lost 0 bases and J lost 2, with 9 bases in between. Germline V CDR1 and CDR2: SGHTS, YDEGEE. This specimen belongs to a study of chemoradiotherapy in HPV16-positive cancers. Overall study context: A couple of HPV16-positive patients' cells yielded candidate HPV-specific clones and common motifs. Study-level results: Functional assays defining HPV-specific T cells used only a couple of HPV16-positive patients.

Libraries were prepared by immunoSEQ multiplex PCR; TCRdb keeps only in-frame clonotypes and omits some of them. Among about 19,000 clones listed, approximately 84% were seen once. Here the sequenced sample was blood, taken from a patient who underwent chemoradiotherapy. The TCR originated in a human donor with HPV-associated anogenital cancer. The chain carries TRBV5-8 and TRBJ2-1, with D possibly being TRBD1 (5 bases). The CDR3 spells CASSLAVGAYNEQFF. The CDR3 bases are TGTGCCAGCAGCTTGGCGGTAGGGGCCTACAATGAGCAGTTCTTC. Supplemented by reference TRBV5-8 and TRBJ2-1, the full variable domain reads EAGVTQSPTHLIKTRGQQATLRCSPISGHTSVYWYQQALGLGLQFLLWYDEGEERNRGNFPPRFSGRQFPNYSSELNVNALELEDSALYLCASSLAVGAYNEQFFGPGTRLTVL.